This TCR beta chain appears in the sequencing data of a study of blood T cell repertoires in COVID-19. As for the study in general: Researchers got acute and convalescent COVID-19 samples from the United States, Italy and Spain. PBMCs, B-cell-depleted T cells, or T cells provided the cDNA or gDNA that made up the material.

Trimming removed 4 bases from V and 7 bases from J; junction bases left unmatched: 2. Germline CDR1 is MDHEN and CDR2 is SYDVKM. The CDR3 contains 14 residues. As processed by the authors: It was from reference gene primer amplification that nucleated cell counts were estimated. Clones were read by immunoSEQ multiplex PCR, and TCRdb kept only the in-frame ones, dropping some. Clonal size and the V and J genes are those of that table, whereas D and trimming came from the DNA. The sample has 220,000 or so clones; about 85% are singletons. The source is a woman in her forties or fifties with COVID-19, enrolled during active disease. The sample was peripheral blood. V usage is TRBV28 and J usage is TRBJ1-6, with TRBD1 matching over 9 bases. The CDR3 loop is CASSWDRDNSPLHF. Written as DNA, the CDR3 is TGTGCCAGCAGTTGGGACAGGGACAATTCACCCCTCCACTTT.